The clone carrying this T cell receptor beta chain was observed at least ten times. Its matching antigen is unknown. This sample was included in a study of T cells in Graves' hyperthyroidism and ophthalmopathy. Study results and limitations: Most clonotypes expanded in thyroid above 0.001 were likewise present in blood.

Disease duration was under 3 months in the ophthalmopathy patients, who also had a Clinical Activity Score of at least 3 and a NOSPECS grade of at least 4. Any patient presenting with uncontrolled infection, other autoimmune disease, pregnancy or lactation was left out. The PBMCs were sourced from fresh peripheral blood (approximately 9.6 ml). Germline CDR1 is SEHNR and CDR2 is FQNEAQ (reference sequence). The length of the CDR3 is 14 residues. V was clipped by 5 bases and J by 1 base, with 11 bases between them. The TCR beta CDR3 regions underwent amplification using RNA transcripts as the source. The TCR CDR3 was amplified in a first-round RT-PCR using the HTBI primer set. TCRdb fed the multiplex PCR reads into MiXCR, producing one record per CDR3 protein. The table shows 45,000 to 75,000 distinct CDR3 sequences, with around half occurring only once.

The V call is TRBV7-9, the J call TRBJ2-5; D is unresolved. Sequenced material: blood. The sequence was obtained from a woman aged 25 to 39 with Graves' ophthalmopathy. CDR3 coding DNA: TGTGCCAGCAGCACCGTTGGTAGCCAAGAGACCCAGTACTTC. Amino acid sequence: CASSTVGSQETQYF.